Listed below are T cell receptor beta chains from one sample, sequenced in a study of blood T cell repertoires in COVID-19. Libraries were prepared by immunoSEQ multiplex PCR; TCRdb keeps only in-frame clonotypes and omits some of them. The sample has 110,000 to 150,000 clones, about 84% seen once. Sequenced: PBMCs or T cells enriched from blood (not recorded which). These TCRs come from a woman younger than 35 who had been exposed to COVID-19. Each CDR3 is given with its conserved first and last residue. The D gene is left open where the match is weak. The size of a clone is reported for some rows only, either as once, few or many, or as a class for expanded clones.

CDR3: CASFWGSSFSNEQFF; DNA: TGTGCCAGCTTCTGGGGCTCCTCATTTTCCAATGAGCAGTTCTTC; size: .; D: .; V: TRBV3-1/TRBV3-2; J: TRBJ2-1
CDR3: CASRMDRGKSPLHF; DNA: TGTGCCAGCCGAATGGACAGGGGTAAATCACCCCTCCACTTT; size: many; D: TRBD1; V: TRBV27; J: TRBJ1-6
CDR3: CASSIKPTTSNTEAFF; DNA: TGTGCCAGTAGTATAAAGCCGACAACCTCAAACACTGAAGCTTTCTTT; size: .; D: .; V: TRBV19; J: TRBJ1-1
CDR3: CASSQGQGTYEQYF; DNA: TGTGCCAGCAGCCAAGGACAGGGGACCTACGAGCAGTACTTC; size: .; D: TRBD1; V: TRBV4-2; J: TRBJ2-7
CDR3: CASSAGQGITSNQPQHF; DNA: TGTGCCAGCAGCGCCGGACAGGGGATTACCAGCAATCAGCCCCAGCATTTT; size: .; D: TRBD1; V: TRBV28; J: TRBJ1-5
CDR3: CSAGRAVNTEAFF; DNA: TGCAGCGCGGGGCGGGCCGTAAACACTGAAGCTTTCTTT; size: .; D: .; V: TRBV29-1; J: TRBJ1-1
CDR3: CASRGQGGYGYTF; DNA: TGTGCCAGCAGAGGACAGGGAGGCTATGGCTACACCTTC; size: .; D: TRBD1; V: TRBV28; J: TRBJ1-2
CDR3: CASSSRQGANTGELFF; DNA: TGTGCCAGCAGTTCGCGACAGGGGGCGAACACCGGGGAGCTGTTTTTT; size: .; D: TRBD1; V: TRBV27; J: TRBJ2-2
CDR3: CASRKGTTTEAFF; DNA: TGTGCCAGCAGGAAAGGGACAACCACTGAAGCTTTCTTT; size: few; D: .; V: TRBV25-1; J: TRBJ1-1
CDR3: CASKRAGEVYEQYF; DNA: TGTGCCAGCAAAAGGGCGGGAGAGGTTTACGAGCAGTACTTC; size: .; D: TRBD2; V: TRBV2; J: TRBJ2-7
CDR3: CASSFRENNEQFF; DNA: TGTGCCAGCAGTTTCCGGGAGAACAATGAGCAGTTCTTC; size: .; D: .; V: TRBV27; J: TRBJ2-1
CDR3: CASSPQGGAYGYTF; DNA: TGTGCCAGCAGCCCACAGGGCGGCGCCTATGGCTACACCTTC; size: .; D: .; V: TRBV9; J: TRBJ1-2
CDR3: CASSVGSVIPTDTQYF; DNA: TGCGCCAGCAGTGTCGGGAGTGTCATCCCCACAGATACGCAGTATTTT; size: .; D: .; V: TRBV5-1; J: TRBJ2-3
CDR3: CATSARGLDQPQHF; DNA: TGTGCCACCAGTGCGAGGGGGCTTGATCAGCCCCAGCATTTT; size: .; D: TRBD1; V: TRBV24-1; J: TRBJ1-5
CDR3: CASSYRGQGSYEQYF; DNA: TGTGCCAGCAGTTACAGGGGCCAGGGCTCCTACGAGCAGTACTTC; size: .; D: .; V: TRBV6-5; J: TRBJ2-7
CDR3: CASSPFDRGGNIQYF; DNA: TGTGCCAGCTCACCTTTTGACAGGGGCGGAAACATTCAGTACTTC; size: .; D: TRBD1; V: TRBV18; J: TRBJ2-4
CDR3: CASSEQDSGNTIYF; DNA: TGTGCCAGCAGCGAACAAGACTCTGGAAACACCATATATTTT; size: .; D: .; V: TRBV9; J: TRBJ1-3
CDR3: CASSFTLAGVYEQYF; DNA: TGTGCCAGCAGTTTTACGCTAGCGGGGGTCTACGAGCAGTACTTC; size: .; D: TRBD2; V: TRBV28; J: TRBJ2-7
CDR3: CASGEPGLAGIDTQYF; DNA: TGTGCCAGCGGGGAACCGGGACTAGCGGGGATAGATACGCAGTATTTT; size: .; D: TRBD2; V: TRBV2; J: TRBJ2-3
CDR3: CASSAGGRDEQFF; DNA: TGTGCCAGCAGTGCGGGAGGGCGGGATGAGCAGTTCTTC; size: .; D: TRBD2; V: TRBV12-3/TRBV12-4; J: TRBJ2-1
CDR3: CASSLGGGTAKNIQYF; DNA: TGTGCCAGCAGTTTAGGGGGTGGGACAGCGAAAAACATTCAGTACTTC; size: once; D: TRBD1; V: TRBV28; J: TRBJ2-4
CDR3: CASSFSSGSGEQFF; DNA: TGTGCCAGCAGCTTCAGTTCCGGTTCGGGTGAGCAGTTCTTC; size: .; D: .; V: TRBV5-4; J: TRBJ2-1
CDR3: CASSQELAPGFQFF; DNA: TGCGCCAGCAGCCAAGAGCTAGCGCCGGGGTTTCAGTTCTTC; size: .; D: .; V: TRBV4-3; J: TRBJ2-1
CDR3: CASSIQFGQVNTGELFF; DNA: TGTGCCAGTAGTATTCAATTTGGGCAGGTAAACACCGGGGAGCTGTTTTTT; size: .; D: .; V: TRBV19; J: TRBJ2-2
CDR3: CASSHSTGRETQYF; DNA: TGTGCCAGTAGTCATAGTACAGGGAGAGAGACCCAGTACTTC; size: .; D: .; V: TRBV19; J: TRBJ2-5
CDR3: CASSAGQGYEKLFF; DNA: TGTGCCAGCAGCGCGGGACAGGGGTATGAAAAACTGTTTTTT; size: few; D: TRBD1; V: TRBV7-9; J: TRBJ1-4
CDR3: CASSLDGAVYEQYF; DNA: TGCGCCAGCAGCTTGGATGGGGCAGTCTACGAGCAGTACTTC; size: once; D: .; V: TRBV5-1; J: TRBJ2-7
CDR3: CASSWGQGARGYTF; DNA: TGTGCCAGCAGCTGGGGACAGGGGGCGCGTGGCTACACCTTC; size: .; D: TRBD1; V: TRBV7-2; J: TRBJ1-2
CDR3: CASGSTGFWPQHF; DNA: TGTGCTAGTGGATCGACAGGGTTTTGGCCCCAGCATTTT; size: .; D: TRBD1; V: TRBV12-5; J: TRBJ1-5